Described below is a single TCR beta chain sequence and its context. The antigen remains undetermined. The data are from a study of cytomegalovirus exposure and HLA in healthy donors. Study results and caveats: Analysis was performed later, and it showed HLA-associated TCR beta chains to be more clonally expanded than equally common others.

Trimming removed 3 bases from V and 4 bases from J, with 13 bases in between. The CDR3 consists of 15 residues. From germline, CDR1 is SGHKS and CDR2 YYEKEE (reference sequence). The donors were healthy bone marrow donors. In the PCR, 60 Vbeta and 13 Jbeta primers were used. Measured with immunoSEQ multiplex PCR; TCRdb has only the in-frame clones, and not every one. The sample comprises around 140,000 clones, about 61% of which are singletons, and about 2.6% rests with the top ten. The source material was PBMCs. The receptor's source is a woman between 40 and 50 years old in good health and CMV-seronegative. The gene calls are TRBV5-5 and TRBJ1-4, with D unresolved. The DNA for the CDR3 is TGTGCCAGCAGCTGGGGAGAACTCCTTAATGAAAAACTGTTTTTT. It encodes CASSWGELLNEKLFF. Based on the CDR3 plus reference TRBV5-5 and TRBJ1-4, the full variable domain is DAGVTQSPTHLIKTRGQQVTLRCSPISGHKSVSWYQQVLGQGPQFIFQYYEKEERGRGNFPDRFSARQFPNYSSELNVNALLLGDSALYLCASSWGELLNEKLFFGSGTQLSVL.